The clone carrying this T cell receptor beta chain was detected ten times or more. CDR3 length: 18 residues. Germline V gene sequence: CDR1 LGHNA, CDR2 YNFKEQ. V lost 0 bases, J lost 7 bases, and 19 bases lay in between. MiXCR, applied by TCRdb to the 5' RACE reads, yields one record per CDR3 protein. The sample holds about 340,000 distinct CDR3 sequences; over 12% are singletons and the top ten take about 1.1%. The sample comes from a study of CD8 T cells in ankylosing spondylitis. The sample consisted of blood, either unsorted or a sorted T cell fraction (not recorded which). V gene TRBV4-2 combines with J gene TRBJ1-6; D is unresolved. This sequence originates from a male donor with ankylosing spondylitis or in good health (not recorded which). CDR3 residues: CASSQEIRGDGSNSPLHF. For the CDR3, the DNA is TGTGCCAGCAGCCAAGAGATTCGAGGTGACGGTTCCAATTCACCCCTCCACTTT.